The present T cell receptor (beta chain) was sequenced within a study of cytomegalovirus exposure and HLA in healthy donors. Amplification used 60 Vbeta primers and 13 Jbeta primers. Generated by immunoSEQ multiplex PCR, the TCRdb table keeps only in-frame clones and is missing some. This table lists around 120,000 clones. Among the donors, all were healthy bone marrow donors. Findings and caveats of the study: Further analysis was carried out later, and it showed several of the most significant clusters appearing linked to common viral pathogens. Analysis was carried out at a later point, and it linked a missense DCLRE1C variant to TCR beta V- and J-gene trimming. Reportedly, cytomegalovirus status was diagnosed with high sensitivity and specificity.

Concerning this clone itself: Its antigen remains unknown.

The TCR comes from a man aged 45-65 years in good health and CMV-seronegative. The sequencing sample was made of PBMCs.

CDR3 residues: CASRIQQGFSNEQFF. In nucleotides, the CDR3 is TGTGCCAGCAGGATACAACAGGGGTTCAGCAATGAGCAGTTCTTC. The chain combines TRBV6-6 with TRBJ2-1; 7 positions agree with TRBD1. V lost 6 bases and J lost 6; bases outside the gene matches: 11. CDR3 length: 15 residues. CDR1 is MNHNY and CDR2 is SVGAGI in the germline V gene (reference sequence).